The 20 T cell receptor beta chains below were found in one sample sequenced in a study of post-analysis software for immune sequencing data. Study-wide points: With TRBV5-6, TRBV5-1 and TRBV20-1 included, about five TRBV segments were more frequent in patients than in controls.

The TCR beta cDNA libraries carried unique molecular identifiers. TCRdb re-analysed the PCR reads in MiXCR, keeping a single row per CDR3 protein. The sample records hundreds of thousands of distinct CDR3 sequences, 30% being singletons. These receptors lack a known antigen. The sample consisted of blood. These receptor sequences come from a girl aged 10 to 17 with multiple sclerosis.

The chain carries TRBV5-1 and TRBJ2-1, with 9 bases matching TRBD1. The CDR3 has 17 amino acids. J gave up 7 bases and V 2 bases, and 13 bases lay outside the gene matches. CDR1 and CDR2 (germline): SGHRS, YFSETQ. The CDR3 bases are TGCGCCAGCAGCTTCATCAAACCGGGACAGGGAGGAAATGAGCAGTTCTTC. Protein product: CASSFIKPGQGGNEQFF.

The chain links TRBV20-1 to TRBJ2-7; D is undetermined. The CDR3 has 13 residues. The V gene lost 3 bases and the J gene lost 1 base, with 10 bases spanning the gap. Germline V gives CDR1 DFQATT, CDR2 SNEGSKA (reference sequence). The CDR3 region has the DNA TGCAGTGCTAGCACGGACGCGTCCTACGAGCAGTACTTC. Its protein is CSASTDASYEQYF.

The chain couples TRBV7-2 to TRBJ2-1; tentative D call: TRBD2 (5 bases). This CDR3 spans 15 amino acids. Germline V gene lookup returns CDR1 SGHTA and CDR2 FQGNSA. Trimming pared 4 bases from V and 0 bases from J, leaving 10 bases between. In DNA form, the CDR3 reads TGTGCCAGCAGCTCGGACTTGAGCTCCTACAATGAGCAGTTCTTC. It yields the protein CASSSDLSSYNEQFF.

This sequence joins TRBV5-5 and TRBJ2-1; maybe TRBD1 (6 bases). The length of the CDR3 is 16 residues. Per germline, CDR1 SGHKS and CDR2 YYEKEE (reference sequence). V was trimmed by 3 bases and J by 4 bases, leaving 17 bases between them. DNA of the CDR3: TGTGCCAGCAGCTCAAGACCGGACAGCGCTTACAATGAGCAGTTCTTC. It yields the protein CASSSRPDSAYNEQFF. Combining the CDR3 with reference TRBV5-5 and TRBJ2-1 gives the whole variable domain DAGVTQSPTHLIKTRGQQVTLRCSPISGHKSVSWYQQVLGQGPQFIFQYYEKEERGRGNFPDRFSARQFPNYSSELNVNALLLGDSALYLCASSSRPDSAYNEQFFGPGTRLTVL.

About this clonotype itself: The junction departs from the called germline gene at one end, perhaps through a read error. This CDR3 reads CATSDEASGIDEQFF. CDR3 in DNA: TGCGCCACCAGTGATGAGGCTAGCGGGATAGATGAGCAGTTCTTC. The rearrangement uses TRBV24-1 and TRBJ2-1, with TRBD2 identical over 9 bases. The CDR3 runs to 15 residues. Germline lookup yields CDR1 KGHDR and CDR2 SFDVKD.

The rearrangement links TRBV20-1 to TRBJ2-2, with 7 nucleotides matching TRBD1. CDR3 length: 12 residues. After removal of 3 bases from V and 9 bases from J, the junction contained 4 bases not matched to a gene. Germline CDR1 and CDR2: DFQATT and SNEGSKA (reference sequence). The CDR3 region is CSASEGGRELFF. CDR3 in DNA: TGCAGTGCTAGTGAAGGGGGCCGGGAGCTGTTTTTT.

This clonotype came up once. The chain is built from TRBV21-1 and TRBJ2-5; TRBD2 is the table's D call and was not checked against the DNA. TRBV21-1 is listed as a pseudogene. The CDR3 is made up of 13 amino acids. The CDR3 spells CASSKLAGDKQYF. The CDR3 region has the DNA TGTGCCAGCAGCAAACTAGCGGGAGACAAGCAGTACTTC.

The chain recombines TRBV28 with TRBJ2-4; tentatively, D is TRBD2 (5 bases). The J call may be mistaken, given a closer DNA end match to TRBJ2-7. The V gene's germline CDR1 is MDHEN and CDR2 SYDVKM. CDR3 length: 13 amino acids. DNA of the CDR3: TGTGCCACCGGAGGTACAGTCTCCTACGAGCAGTACTTC. Protein: CATGGTVSYEQYF.

This clonotype appeared a few times. The rearrangement uses TRBV20-1 and TRBJ2-6; D remains ambiguous. Per the germline V gene, CDR1 is DFQATT and CDR2 is SNEGSKA (reference sequence). The V and J ends lost 0 bases and 0 bases respectively, with 12 bases between them. The CDR3 is 17 residues long. DNA for the CDR3: TGCAGTGCTAGAGATATGGGCAGCCCCTCTGGGGCCAACGTCCTGACTTTC. This gives the protein CSARDMGSPSGANVLTF.

The chain has TRBV5-1 and TRBJ2-1, with D possibly being TRBD1 (6 bases). The CDR3 has 17 residues. Germline assignment: CDR1 SGHRS and CDR2 YFSETQ. V lost 4 bases, J lost 0 bases, and 17 bases lay in between. CDR3 sequence: CASSVPESTGSYNEQFF. The DNA for the CDR3 is TGCGCCAGCAGCGTCCCGGAATCGACAGGCTCCTACAATGAGCAGTTCTTC.

The gene calls are TRBV20-1 and TRBJ2-3; perhaps TRBD2 as D (6 bases). The CDR3 covers 15 residues. The V end lost 3 bases, the J end lost 2 bases, and 15 bases lay between the germline ends. Per germline, CDR1 DFQATT and CDR2 SNEGSKA (reference sequence). The CDR3 DNA is TGCAGTGCTAGTAGCGGAGGTTGGGACACAGATACGCAGTATTTT. Protein product: CSASSGGWDTDTQYF.

The V call is TRBV12-3 or TRBV12-4, the J call TRBJ2-3; 7 bases agree with TRBD1. The CDR3 length is 14 residues. V trimming: 4 bases; J trimming: 11 bases; junction bases outside the gene matches: 12. CDR3 sequence reads: CASSYRDSTDVQYF. The CDR3 region has the DNA TGTGCCAGCAGTTACCGGGACAGCACAGATGTGCAGTATTTT.

This clonotype was observed many times. A single base separates this from a much larger clone, so it may be a read error. The CDR3 DNA reads TGTGCCAGCAGCTTAGAGTACGAGCAGTACTTC. Residues: CASSLEYEQYF. V and J are TRBV7-2 and TRBJ2-7; D remains ambiguous. V lost 1 base to trimming and J lost 4 bases, with 2 bases between them. The CDR3 sequence is 11 residues long. In germline, CDR1 is SGHTA, CDR2 FQGNSA. Supplemented by reference TRBV7-2 and TRBJ2-7, the full variable domain reads GAGVSQSPSNKVTEKGKDVELRCDPISGHTALYWYRQSLGQGLEFLIYFQGNSAPDKSGLPSDRFSAERTGGSVSTLTIQRTQQEDSAVYLCASSLEYEQYFGPGTRLTVT.

The chain is built from TRBV11-2 and TRBJ1-5; D might be TRBD1 (6 bases). Germline V CDR1 and CDR2: SGHAT, FQNNGV. The CDR3 is 17 residues long. Trimming left V 4 bases short and J 0 bases short, with 16 bases between. CDR3 sequence (DNA): TGTGCCAGCAGCTCCGCCGGACAGCAGAATAGCAATCAGCCCCAGCATTTT. Its translation: CASSSAGQQNSNQPQHF.

This clonotype showed up many times. The chain has TRBV7-2 and TRBJ2-4, with D maybe TRBD1 (6 bases). Between the trimmed V and J ends, which lost 5 bases and 14 bases, there was a span of 22 bases. Germline assignment: CDR1 SGHTA and CDR2 FQGNSA. The CDR3 has 14 amino acids. The CDR3 loop is CASSPEPGAPEKYF. The CDR3 nucleotides read TGTGCCAGCAGCCCGGAGCCAGGGGCCCCCGAGAAGTACTTC.

This clonotype was counted between two and nine times. The chain has TRBV29-1 and TRBJ2-1; 9 nucleotides line up with TRBD1. Germline lookup yields CDR1 SQVTM and CDR2 ANQGSEA. The trim removed 2 bases at V and 7 bases at J, leaving 6 bases unmatched. The CDR3 is 14 amino acids. The CDR3 DNA reads TGCAGCGTTGAAAGGACAGGGGTAGGGAATGAGCAGTTCTTC. Its translation is CSVERTGVGNEQFF.

The gene calls are TRBV5-8 and TRBJ2-2; 14 bases fit TRBD2. The germline V gene has CDR1 SGHTS and CDR2 YDEGEE. V dropped 4 bases and J dropped 2; count of bases not matched to a gene: 4. The CDR3 spans 17 residues. CDR3 sequence: CASSTGLAGVNTGELFF. The CDR3 DNA reads TGTGCCAGCAGCACGGGACTAGCGGGAGTTAACACCGGGGAGCTGTTTTTT.

The CDR3 DNA reads as TGTGCCAGCAGTCGGCGGGATGGGGGGGAACATCAGCCCCAGCATTTT. Translated: CASSRRDGGEHQPQHF. The J gene is TRBJ1-5, the V gene TRBV6-6; D may be TRBD1 (5 bases). The CDR3 is made up of 16 amino acids. Trimming left V 5 bases short and J 5 bases short, with 19 bases between. CDR1 is MNHNY and CDR2 is SVGAGI in the germline V gene (reference sequence).

This clonotype turned up a few times. The CDR3 bases are TGTGCCAGCAGCGACACAGGACAAAAAGAGACCCAGTACTTC. It translates to CASSDTGQKETQYF. The V gene is TRBV7-6, the J gene TRBJ2-5; tentative D call: TRBD1 (5 bases). This CDR3 comprises 14 residues. The germline gives CDR1 SGHVS, CDR2 FNYEAQ. V lost 5 bases, J lost 3 bases, and 13 bases lay in between.

The CDR3 DNA reads TGCAGTGCTAGAACGGACAGGGAGGACACTGAAGCTTTCTTT. Residues: CSARTDREDTEAFF. The J gene is TRBJ1-1, the V gene TRBV20-1; 8 bases fit TRBD1. Germline V gene lookup returns CDR1 DFQATT and CDR2 SNEGSKA (reference sequence). The CDR3 spans 14 residues. Trimming took 2 bases from V and 3 from J; bases not matched to a gene: 5.